This TCR beta chain came from a study of spatial heterogeneity in lung cancer. Study as a whole: Sequences of the beta chain were consistently detected in greater numbers than alpha-chain sequences. Findings of the study overall: Blood contained ubiquitous expanded tumor TCRs more at resection than at follow-up.

This clonotype was counted at least ten times. Its specificity is unknown. Germline loops: CDR1 SGHTA, CDR2 FQGNSA. Trimming took 2 bases from V and 2 from J, leaving 10 bases between them. This CDR3 comprises 15 residues. The presence of a unique molecular identifier marked each TCR cDNA molecule. TCRdb re-called the 5' RACE reads with MiXCR, one entry per CDR3 protein. This sample has tens of thousands of distinct CDR3 sequences, with about 5% found just once. The time point here: sample taken at primary tumor resection. No cells were sorted before sequencing. The whole RNA sequenced was extracted from tumor, nontumor lung or frozen PBMC. Around 70 TRACERx patients with early, untreated non-small cell lung cancer donated samples.

This specimen consisted of PBMCs, obtained at surgery. The chain has TRBV7-2 and TRBJ2-1; D ambiguous. This clonotype was sampled from a male donor with early-stage non-small cell lung cancer. CDR3 region: CASSLIKTAYNEQFF. CDR3 coding DNA: TGTGCCAGCAGCTTAATTAAGACTGCCTACAATGAGCAGTTCTTC.